This TCR beta chain emerged from a study of OX40 agonist ivuxolimab in advanced cancers. Study conclusions and caveats: In the 0.1 to 3.0 mg/kg range, CD4+ and CD8+ blood T cells had expanded clonally by week 6.

Produced via immunoSEQ multiplex PCR; TCRdb's table is partial and in-frame only. The sample contains about 14,000 clones, roughly 79% of which appear only once. By proportion, this clone is medium-sized. Its cognate antigen is unknown. The CDR3 spans 15 residues. Germline trimming cut 0 bases from V and 8 bases from J; bases unmatched to any gene: 8. Germline V CDR1 and CDR2: SGDLS, YYNGEE. The material sequenced was CD4+ or CD8+ T cells sorted from blood, taken in a trial of the OX40 agonist ivuxolimab. The origin of this receptor is an adult with an advanced solid tumor such as melanoma, head and neck, liver or kidney cancer. The chain is built from TRBV9 and TRBJ2-1, with 7 bases aligning to TRBD2. The CDR3 sequence: CASSVEEGGLDEQFF. In DNA, the CDR3 is TGTGCCAGCAGCGTAGAGGAGGGAGGGTTGGATGAGCAGTTCTTC.